Below, 12 T cell receptor beta chains from the same sample are listed, as sequenced in a study of cytomegalovirus exposure and HLA in healthy donors. This PCR relied on a set of 60 Vbeta primers and 13 Jbeta primers. TCRdb's copy holds only in-frame clones and misses some; the assay was immunoSEQ multiplex PCR. Here the sample spans tens of thousands of clones, around three fifths being singletons. Sequenced sample: PBMCs. The receptor source for this set is a woman in her fifties or sixties in good health and CMV-seropositive.

This clone was picked up one time. The chain links TRBV6-5 to TRBJ1-6, with TRBD1 as a possible D gene (5 bases). The CDR3 is made up of 16 amino acids. CDR1 is MNHEY, CDR2 SVGAGI, per germline. V dropped 2 bases and J dropped 4 bases, with 12 bases sitting between them. CDR3 protein: CASSYAGGLYNSPLHF. The CDR3 DNA reads TGTGCCAGCAGTTACGCCGGGGGGTTATATAATTCACCCCTCCACTTT.

The rearrangement joins TRBV7-9 to TRBJ1-4; TRBD1 aligns across 7 bases. The germline CDR1 and CDR2 sequences are SEHNR and FQNEAQ (reference sequence). CDR3 length: 16 residues. The trim removed 4 bases at V and 0 bases at J, leaving 5 bases unmatched. In DNA form, the CDR3 reads TGTGCCAGCAGCTCCCTAGGGGGCACAACTAATGAAAAACTGTTTTTT. Residues: CASSSLGGTTNEKLFF.

This chain uses TRBV28 with TRBJ2-1; 13 bases fit TRBD2. Germline CDR1 and CDR2: MDHEN and SYDVKM. V dropped 2 bases and J dropped 4; count of bases not matched to a gene: 14. This CDR3 has 20 residues. The chain's CDR3 is CASSLMRQGLAGRPYNEQFF. The DNA for the CDR3 is TGTGCCAGCAGTTTAATGCGACAGGGACTAGCGGGGCGTCCGTACAATGAGCAGTTCTTC.

This clone showed up just a few times. The CDR3 DNA follows: TGTGCCAGCAGCGCACCAGCGGGGTCCGCCCCCTACAATGAGCAGTTCTTC. It translates to CASSAPAGSAPYNEQFF. V usage is TRBV9 and J usage is TRBJ2-1; the match to TRBD2 covers 7 bases. The CDR3 length is 17 residues. CDR1 SGDLS and CDR2 YYNGEE come from the germline V gene. V lost 3 bases to trimming and J lost 2 bases; unmatched junction nucleotides: 11.

This clone was found a few times. The chain links TRBV28 to TRBJ2-7; D is possibly TRBD2 (5 bases). V was pared by 2 bases and J by 4 bases, with 21 bases between. CDR1 is MDHEN, CDR2 SYDVKM, per germline. The CDR3 sequence is 17 residues long. CDR3 residues: CASSLAPSIGRRYEQYF. The CDR3 DNA reads as TGTGCCAGCAGTTTAGCCCCCTCGATAGGGAGACGGTACGAGCAGTACTTC.

The chain is built from TRBV30 and TRBJ1-1, with 8 positions matching TRBD1. This CDR3 region has 12 residues. The trim removed 5 bases at V and 4 bases at J, leaving 3 bases unmatched. Germline V gene lookup returns CDR1 GTSNPN and CDR2 SVGIG (reference sequence). The CDR3 loop is CAWQTGGTEAFF. In nucleotides, the CDR3 is TGTGCCTGGCAAACAGGGGGCACTGAAGCTTTCTTT.

The chain has TRBV2 and TRBJ1-1, with a possible D match to TRBD1 (5 bases). Germline CDR1 SNHLY, CDR2 FYNNEI. Trimming shortened V by 3 bases and J by 7 bases, and 12 bases separated the two germline ends. CDR3 length equals 13 residues. The CDR3 is CASSDVGRDEAFF. The DNA of the CDR3 is TGTGCCAGCAGTGATGTGGGCAGGGATGAAGCTTTCTTT.

The gene calls are TRBV5-1 and TRBJ2-1; 9 bases match TRBD1. The CDR3 length is 15 residues. V lost 5 bases, J lost 2 bases, and 5 bases stayed unmatched. Per the germline V gene, CDR1 is SGHRS and CDR2 is YFSETQ. CDR3 nucleotides: TGCGCCAGCAGTCTTAGACAGGGGGCCTACAATGAGCAGTTCTTC. It is translated as CASSLRQGAYNEQFF.

The rearrangement links TRBV5-8 to TRBJ2-7, with 10 bases identical to TRBD1. V shed 3 bases, J shed 7 bases, and the junction held 13 bases outside the gene matches. The germline V gene has CDR1 SGHTS and CDR2 YDEGEE. This CDR3 spans 16 amino acids. This chain's CDR3 is CASSSRLGDRGGEQYF. The CDR3 DNA reads TGTGCCAGCAGCTCCCGTCTAGGGGACAGGGGAGGGGAGCAGTACTTC. Full variable domain (remainder filled in from reference TRBV5-8 and TRBJ2-7): EAGVTQSPTHLIKTRGQQATLRCSPISGHTSVYWYQQALGLGLQFLLWYDEGEERNRGNFPPRFSGRQFPNYSSELNVNALELEDSALYLCASSSRLGDRGGEQYFGPGTRLTVT.

This clone occurred a few times. This chain connects TRBV6-5 to TRBJ2-7; D gene uncertain. CDR1 is MNHEY and CDR2 is SVGAGI in the germline V gene. V was clipped by 0 bases and J by 4 bases, with 7 bases between them. This CDR3 is built from 13 residues. The CDR3 sequence: CASSYSEQYEQYF. For the CDR3, the DNA is TGTGCCAGCAGTTACTCGGAGCAGTACGAGCAGTACTTC.

This rearrangement joins TRBV19 to TRBJ2-1; TRBD1 aligns across 7 bases. The CDR3 spans 15 residues. Germline-derived CDR1 and CDR2 are LNHDA and SQIVND (reference sequence). The ends lost 6 bases at V and 5 bases at J; junction bases unmatched: 10. The CDR3 DNA follows: TGTGCCAGTAGCCGACAGGGACCTTCCAACAATGAGCAGTTCTTC. It yields the protein CASSRQGPSNNEQFF.

For the CDR3, the DNA is TGTGCCAGCAGGTCAAATTACGAGCAGTACTTC. Translated, it gives CASRSNYEQYF. The chain has TRBV11-2 and TRBJ2-7; D not certain. The CDR3 runs to 11 residues. The V gene lost 6 bases and the J gene lost 4 bases, with 7 bases spanning the gap. In germline, CDR1 is SGHAT, CDR2 FQNNGV.